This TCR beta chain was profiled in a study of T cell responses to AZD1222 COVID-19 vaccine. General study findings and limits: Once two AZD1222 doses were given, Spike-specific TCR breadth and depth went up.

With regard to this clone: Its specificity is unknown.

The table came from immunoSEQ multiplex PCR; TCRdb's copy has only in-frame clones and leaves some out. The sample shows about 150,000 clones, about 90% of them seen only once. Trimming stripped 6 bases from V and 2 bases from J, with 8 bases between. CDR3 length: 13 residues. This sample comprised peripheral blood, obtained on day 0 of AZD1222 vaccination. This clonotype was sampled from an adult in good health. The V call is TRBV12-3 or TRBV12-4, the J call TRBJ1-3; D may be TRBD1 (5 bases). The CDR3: CASRGAAGNTIYF. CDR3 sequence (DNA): TGTGCCAGCAGAGGGGCTGCTGGAAACACCATATATTTT.